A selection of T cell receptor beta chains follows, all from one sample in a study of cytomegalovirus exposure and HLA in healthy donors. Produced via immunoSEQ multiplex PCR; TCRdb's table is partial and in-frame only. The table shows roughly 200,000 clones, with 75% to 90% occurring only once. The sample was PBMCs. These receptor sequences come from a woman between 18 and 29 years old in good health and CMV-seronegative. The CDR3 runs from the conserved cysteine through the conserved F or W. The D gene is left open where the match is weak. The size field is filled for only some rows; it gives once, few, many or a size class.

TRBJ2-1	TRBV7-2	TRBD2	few	TGTGCCAGCAGCTTTCGCGGGGGGGTCAATGAGCAGTTCTTC	CASSFRGGVNEQFF
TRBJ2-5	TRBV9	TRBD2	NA	TGTGCCAGCAGCCCAACTAGCGGGGGGTTTCGAATGAGGGAGACCCAGTACTTC	CASSPTSGGFRMRETQYF
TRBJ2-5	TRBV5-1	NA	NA	TGCGCCACACGTGAGGGCGGGGCCGAAGAGACCCAGTACTTC	CATREGGAEETQYF
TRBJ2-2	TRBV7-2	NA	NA	TGTGCCAGCAGCTTAGGCCTAACGAACACCGGGGAGCTGTTTTTT	CASSLGLTNTGELFF
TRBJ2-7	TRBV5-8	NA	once	TGTGCCAGCAGCTTCGCCGGGGGGCAACGTTTGAGCAACGAGCAGTACTTC	CASSFAGGQRLSNEQYF
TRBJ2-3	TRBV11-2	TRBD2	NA	TGTGCCAGCAGCTTAGATCAAGCGGGGGGGCAGTATTTT	CASSLDQAGGQYF
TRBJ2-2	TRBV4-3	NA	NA	TGCGCCAGCAGCCAAGATCCCATACAGACCACCGGGGAGCTGTTTTTT	CASSQDPIQTTGELFF
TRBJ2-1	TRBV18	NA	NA	TGTGCCAGCTCACCTCCGGGAATGGCCCATGAGCAGTTCTTC	CASSPPGMAHEQFF
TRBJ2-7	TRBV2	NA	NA	TGTGCCAGCAGTGCACTAGTCCCCGTGTACGAGCAGTACTTC	CASSALVPVYEQYF
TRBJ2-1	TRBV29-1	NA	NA	TGCAGCGTTGAAGAACCCGACAGGGCCCGGGGGTCCTACAATGAGCAGTTCTTC	CSVEEPDRARGSYNEQFF
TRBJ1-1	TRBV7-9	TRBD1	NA	TGTGCCGGCAGCCGACAGGGGACTGAAGCTTTCTTT	CAGSRQGTEAFF
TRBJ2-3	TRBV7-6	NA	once	TGTGCCAGCAGCCCCGGGATGAGCACAGATACGCAGTATTTT	CASSPGMSTDTQYF
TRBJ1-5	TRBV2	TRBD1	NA	TGTGCCAGCAGTGAAAAGACAGGGGGCAATCAGCCCCAGCATTTT	CASSEKTGGNQPQHF
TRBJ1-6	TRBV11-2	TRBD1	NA	TGTGCCAGCAGCTTGGGCGACAGGGTTGGCTCACCCCTCCACTTT	CASSLGDRVGSPLHF
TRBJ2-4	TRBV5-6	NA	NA	TGTGCCAGCAGCTTGGTGGCCAGGGGAGCCAAAAACATTCAGTACTTC	CASSLVARGAKNIQYF
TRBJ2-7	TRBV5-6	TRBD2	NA	TGTGCCAGCAGCTTGTTTCTAGCGGAGACCTACGAGCAGTACTTC	CASSLFLAETYEQYF
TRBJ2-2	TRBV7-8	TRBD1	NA	TGTGCCAGCAGCGTCCGGGACAGGTCCAACACCGGGGAGCTGTTTTTT	CASSVRDRSNTGELFF
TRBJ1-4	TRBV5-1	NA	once	TGCGCCAGCAACGTCGGGGGGAACGAAAAACTGTTTTTT	CASNVGGNEKLFF
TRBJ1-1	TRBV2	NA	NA	TGTGCCAGCCAAGCGGACAGTGCTGAAGCTTTCTTT	CASQADSAEAFF
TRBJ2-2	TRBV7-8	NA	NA	TGTGCCAGCAGCACCGAACACCACACCGGGGAGCTGTTTTTT	CASSTEHHTGELFF
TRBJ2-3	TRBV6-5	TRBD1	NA	TGTGCCACCATGACAGGGGGTATCACAGATACGCAGTATTTT	CATMTGGITDTQYF
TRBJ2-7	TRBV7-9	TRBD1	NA	TGTGCCAGCAGCTTAGGGCCGGGCAGGGGGTCCTACGAGCAGTACTTC	CASSLGPGRGSYEQYF
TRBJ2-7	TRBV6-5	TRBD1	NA	TGTGCCAGCAGGATCCGGGACAGGTTTTACGAGCAGTACTTC	CASRIRDRFYEQYF
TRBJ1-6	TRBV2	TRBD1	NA	TGTGCCAGCAGTACCGGGACAGGGTTCTATAATTCACCCCTCCACTTT	CASSTGTGFYNSPLHF
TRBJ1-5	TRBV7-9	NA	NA	TGTGCCAGCAGCTTAGGACAGGACAATCAGCCCCAGCATTTT	CASSLGQDNQPQHF
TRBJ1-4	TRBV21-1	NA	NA	TGTGCCAGCAGCAAATTCATTGAACTGTTTTTT	CASSKFIELFF
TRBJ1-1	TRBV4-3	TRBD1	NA	TGCGCCAGCAGCCCTAGTCGACAGGGCCCCACTGAAGCTTTCTTT	CASSPSRQGPTEAFF
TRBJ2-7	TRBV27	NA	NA	TGTGCCAGCAGTTCCGCTAGAGGGCAGTACTTC	CASSSARGQYF
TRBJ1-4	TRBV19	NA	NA	TGTGCCAGTAAGGCGGGGCCTGGGGATGAAAAACTGTTTTTT	CASKAGPGDEKLFF
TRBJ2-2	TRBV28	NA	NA	TGTGCCAGCAGTTTGTGGAAAGGGGGCACCGGGGAGCTGTTTTTT	CASSLWKGGTGELFF
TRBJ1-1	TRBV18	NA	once	TGTGCCAGCTCACCCCTCCCCCCGAACACTGAAGCTTTCTTT	CASSPLPPNTEAFF
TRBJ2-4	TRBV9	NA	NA	TGTGCCAGCAGCGGTGCGGGTTGGAACATTCAGTACTTC	CASSGAGWNIQYF
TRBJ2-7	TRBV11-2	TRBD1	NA	TGTGCCAGCAGAGGACAGGGGGCCTATAGCTACGAGCAGTACTTC	CASRGQGAYSYEQYF
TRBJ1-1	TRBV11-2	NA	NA	TGTGCCAGCAGCTTAGAAATTCGGACTGAAGCTTTCTTT	CASSLEIRTEAFF
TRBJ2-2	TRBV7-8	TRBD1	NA	TGTGCCAGCAGCTACGCGGACAGGGACATCGGGGAGCTGTTTTTT	CASSYADRDIGELFF
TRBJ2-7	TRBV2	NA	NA	TGTGCCAGCAGTGGGGTTATGACAGTAGGGTACGAGCAGTACTTC	CASSGVMTVGYEQYF
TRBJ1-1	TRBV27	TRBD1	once	TGTGCCAGCAGTAAAGGGACAGGTTGGGGGAACACTGAAGCTTTCTTT	CASSKGTGWGNTEAFF
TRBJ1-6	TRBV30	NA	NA	TGTGCCTGGAGTCCTCAACGGGGGAGGAATTCACCCCTCCACTTT	CAWSPQRGRNSPLHF
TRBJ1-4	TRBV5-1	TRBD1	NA	TGCGCCAGCAGCTTGGACCGGACAGGGAATGAAAAACTGTTTTTT	CASSLDRTGNEKLFF
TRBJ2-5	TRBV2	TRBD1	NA	TGTGCCAGCAGTGAAGCGACGACAGGGGGAGAGACCCAGTACTTC	CASSEATTGGETQYF
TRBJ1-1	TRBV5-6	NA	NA	TGTGCCAGCAGTCAAGACAGGCTGAACACTGAAGCTTTCTTT	CASSQDRLNTEAFF
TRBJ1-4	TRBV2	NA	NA	TGTGCCAGCAGGGGGGCAGCTAATGAAAAACTGTTTTTT	CASRGAANEKLFF
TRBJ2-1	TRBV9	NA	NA	TGTGCCAGCAGGAGAAACAGGGACGGGGACAATGAGCAGTTCTTC	CASRRNRDGDNEQFF
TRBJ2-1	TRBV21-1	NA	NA	TGTGCCAGCAGCAGAAGGACAGGGCCGGGGAGTAATGAGCAGTTCTTC	CASSRRTGPGSNEQFF
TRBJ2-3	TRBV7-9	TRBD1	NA	TGTGCCAGCAGCTCAACCGGACAGGGGAGCACAGATACGCAGTATTTT	CASSSTGQGSTDTQYF
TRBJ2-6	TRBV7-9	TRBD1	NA	TGTGCCAGCAGCGGGGGACAGCTGATCTCTGGGGCCAACGTCCTGACTTTC	CASSGGQLISGANVLTF
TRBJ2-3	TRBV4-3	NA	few	TGCGCCAGCAGCCAAGGACTGGATGCCACAGATACGCAGTATTTT	CASSQGLDATDTQYF
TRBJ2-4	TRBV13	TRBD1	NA	TGTGCCAGCAGCGCAAGGACAGGGACGAACATTCAGTACTTC	CASSARTGTNIQYF
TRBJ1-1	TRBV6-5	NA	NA	TGTGCCGGTAATCCGGGACACTTGAACACTGAAGCTTTCTTT	CAGNPGHLNTEAFF
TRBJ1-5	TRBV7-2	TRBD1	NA	TGTGCCAGCAGCGGAGGACAGGGGGCTCCCAATCAGCCCCAGCATTTT	CASSGGQGAPNQPQHF
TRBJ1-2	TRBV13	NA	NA	TGTGCCAGCAGCTTAACGGGAATCCCTTATGGCTACACCTTC	CASSLTGIPYGYTF
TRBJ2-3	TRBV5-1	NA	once	TGCGCCAGCAGCCGTCTCAGTAGCACAGATACGCAGTATTTT	CASSRLSSTDTQYF
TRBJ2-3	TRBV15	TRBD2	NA	TGTGCCACCAGCAGAGGACTCGGGACTAGCGGGGGGAGAAGCACAGATACGCAGTATTTT	CATSRGLGTSGGRSTDTQYF